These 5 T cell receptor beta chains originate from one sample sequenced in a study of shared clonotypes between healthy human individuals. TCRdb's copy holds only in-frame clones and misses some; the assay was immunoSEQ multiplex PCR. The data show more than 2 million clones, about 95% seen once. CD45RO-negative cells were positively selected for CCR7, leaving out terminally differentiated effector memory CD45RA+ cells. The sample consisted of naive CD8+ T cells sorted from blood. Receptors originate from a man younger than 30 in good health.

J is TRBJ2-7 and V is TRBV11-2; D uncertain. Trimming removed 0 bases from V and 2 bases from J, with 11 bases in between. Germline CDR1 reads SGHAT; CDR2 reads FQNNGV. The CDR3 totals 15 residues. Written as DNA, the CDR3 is TGTGCCAGCAGCTTAGAGTTTCCACCGACCTACGAGCAGTACTTC. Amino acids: CASSLEFPPTYEQYF.

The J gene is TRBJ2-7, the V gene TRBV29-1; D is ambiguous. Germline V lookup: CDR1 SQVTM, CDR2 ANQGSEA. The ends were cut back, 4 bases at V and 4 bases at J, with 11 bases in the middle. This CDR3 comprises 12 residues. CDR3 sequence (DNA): TGCAGCGTTGGAGGCAGTGGGTACGAGCAGTACTTC. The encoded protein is CSVGGSGYEQYF.

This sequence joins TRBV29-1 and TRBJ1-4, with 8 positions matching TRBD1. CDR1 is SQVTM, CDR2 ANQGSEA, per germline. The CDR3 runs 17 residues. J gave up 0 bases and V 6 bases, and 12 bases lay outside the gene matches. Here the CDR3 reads CSVLPRDRTATNEKLFF. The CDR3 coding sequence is TGCAGCGTCCTACCTCGGGACAGGACTGCAACTAATGAAAAACTGTTTTTT.

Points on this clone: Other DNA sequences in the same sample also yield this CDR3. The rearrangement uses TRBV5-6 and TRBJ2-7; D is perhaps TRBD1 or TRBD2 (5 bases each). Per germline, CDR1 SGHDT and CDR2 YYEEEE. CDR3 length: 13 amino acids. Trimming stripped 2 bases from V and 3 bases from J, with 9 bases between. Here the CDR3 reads CASSLEGNYEQYF. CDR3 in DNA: TGTGCCAGCAGCTTAGAGGGGAACTACGAGCAGTACTTC.

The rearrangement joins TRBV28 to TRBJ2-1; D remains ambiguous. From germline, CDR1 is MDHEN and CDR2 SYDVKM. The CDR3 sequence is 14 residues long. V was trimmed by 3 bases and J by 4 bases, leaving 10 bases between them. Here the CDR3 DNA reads TGTGCCAGCAGTTTCGGGCAAACTTACAATGAGCAGTTCTTC. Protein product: CASSFGQTYNEQFF.